This T cell receptor (beta chain) was sequenced during a study of blood T cell repertoires in COVID-19. Study as a whole: The United States, Italy and Spain supplied acute and convalescent COVID-19 samples. PBMCs, B-cell-depleted T cells, or T cells provided the cDNA or gDNA that made up the material.

Original processing methods: Amplification from reference gene primers served as the basis for estimated nucleated cell counts. Libraries were prepared by immunoSEQ multiplex PCR; TCRdb keeps only in-frame clonotypes and omits some of them. V and J calls and clone size are those listed in that table; D and trimming were worked out from the DNA. Of approximately 500,000 clones listed, over 75% are singletons. Germline V gives CDR1 SQVTM, CDR2 ANQGSEA. The V and J ends lost 5 bases and 3 bases, in that order; junction bases with no gene match: 32. The CDR3 contains 22 residues. Sequenced input: peripheral blood. The rearrangement links TRBV29-1 to TRBJ2-7, with TRBD2 identical over 9 bases. The TCR originated in a human donor in a cohort sampled during active COVID-19. CDR3: CSVRIRPGTLPGAGGFLYEQYF. CDR3 sequence (DNA): TGCAGCGTTCGCATTCGACCCGGGACACTCCCCGGGGCGGGAGGGTTCCTCTACGAGCAGTACTTC.